This record covers a single TCR beta chain. The survey-level immunoSEQ assay was used. The table came from immunoSEQ multiplex PCR; TCRdb's copy has only in-frame clones and leaves some out. The sample holds about 64,000 clones, roughly nine tenths seen once. CDR3 size: 18 residues. CDR1 is SGHDN and CDR2 is FVKESK in the germline V gene. The V gene end was trimmed by 0 bases and the J gene end by 4 bases; junction bases not matched to a gene: 10. The sample is drawn from a study of pediatric ulcerative colitis. The rearrangement uses TRBV14 and TRBJ2-2; TRBD2 matches at 8 bases. Input material: blood. This clonotype was obtained from a boy younger than 18 with severe ulcerative colitis. Here the CDR3 reads CASSQEAALAAATGELFF. CDR3 DNA: TGTGCCAGCAGCCAAGAAGCGGCACTAGCGGCAGCCACCGGGGAGCTGTTTTTT.